This T cell receptor (beta chain) stems from a study of cytomegalovirus exposure and HLA in healthy donors. Only in-frame clones appear in the TCRdb table, and some are missing; sequencing was by immunoSEQ multiplex PCR. Of about 160,000 clones listed, roughly 89% are singletons. With V trimmed by 7 bases and J by 5 bases, 5 bases remained unmatched. The length of the CDR3 is 12 residues. Per germline, CDR1 SQVTM and CDR2 ANQGSEA. Whole-study findings and limits: A list of 164 TCR beta chains associated with cytomegalovirus was given. Confirmation was obtained in vitro that three CMV-associated chains are specific for CMV antigens.

A note on this clone: Its antigen remains unknown.

The J gene is TRBJ2-1, the V gene TRBV29-1; 7 positions agree with TRBD1. This receptor was obtained from a young man in good health and CMV-seropositive. The sample was PBMCs. The CDR3 is CSATGQHNEQFF. CDR3 nucleotides: TGCAGCGCCACGGGACAGCACAATGAGCAGTTCTTC.